A selection of T cell receptor beta chains follows, all from one sample in a study of tumor-infiltrating lymphocytes in primary liver carcinoma. TCRdb reanalysed the multiplex PCR reads using MiXCR and keeps one entry per CDR3 protein. This sample carries 70,000 to 75,000 distinct CDR3 sequences, over 60% of them seen once, and the ten largest clones take roughly a quarter. Sequenced material: liver tumor tissue from sampling region 4. Every receptor here comes from a man aged 40-50 years with primary liver carcinoma and hepatitis B virus infection. The CDR3 runs from the conserved cysteine through the conserved F or W. D genes are given only for firm matches.

CDR3: CAIRRQGDEQYF
V: TRBV12-3/TRBV12-4
D: TRBD1

CDR3: CASSQGDSHTGEMFF
V: TRBV4-2
D: .

CDR3: CTSSQAGQDRHNEQFF
V: TRBV14
D: .

CDR3: CASSYSSSGTSYNEQLF
V: TRBV6-5
D: .

CDR3: CASSLGSGYEQYF
V: TRBV7-6
D: .

CDR3: CASSYSSLLAGGRYEQYF
V: TRBV6-7
D: TRBD2

CDR3: CTSSPLAGDTGELFF
V: TRBV6-5
D: TRBD2

CDR3: CASSFSCADMQYF
V: TRBV14
D: .

CDR3: CASSGEGANDKLFF
V: TRBV6-1
D: .

CDR3: CASSEAVREVQPQHF
V: TRBV6-1
D: .

CDR3: CASSLVQVQETQYF
V: TRBV12-3/TRBV12-4
D: .

CDR3: CSVDMASGYEQYF
V: TRBV29-1
D: TRBD2

CDR3: CASSLALAGGGSYGRYF
V: TRBV5-5
D: TRBD2

CDR3: CANSLTDGLSYEQYF
V: TRBV7-8
D: .

CDR3: CASSLRMVGERFF
V: TRBV14
D: .

CDR3: CASSVAVAGNTIYF
V: TRBV9
D: .

CDR3: CASGLVGSGELFF
V: TRBV12-5
D: .

CDR3: CASSRDGLNYGYTF
V: TRBV7-9
D: .

CDR3: CASSPGGNNQPQHF
V: TRBV7-9
D: .

CDR3: CASRLPGGMYQETQYF
V: TRBV28
D: TRBD1

CDR3: CASSLETSGSWGADTQYF
V: TRBV12-3/TRBV12-4
D: TRBD2

CDR3: CASSEGQAGPSYKEYF
V: TRBV6-1
D: .

CDR3: CASSENDSGSTEAFF
V: TRBV6-1
D: .

CDR3: CAGSLGEGATGELFF
V: TRBV12-3/TRBV12-4
D: .

CDR3: CASSLSYTQNYGYTF
V: TRBV4-1
D: .

CDR3: CANSLGREVDKQYF
V: TRBV6-2/TRBV6-3
D: .

CDR3: CVSRGSDGMRDYEQYF
V: TRBV6-5
D: .

CDR3: CAISERKDYEQYF
V: TRBV10-3
D: .

CDR3: CASSRQQGAYTGTQYF
V: TRBV5-1
D: TRBD1

CDR3: CASIQTGGNYGYTF
V: TRBV6-6
D: TRBD1

CDR3: CASRPGTDSNQPQYF
V: TRBV6-6
D: .

CDR3: CASSYSLGELDGYTF
V: TRBV6-6
D: .

CDR3: CDSSYAGDGAGVAFF
V: TRBV6-5
D: .

CDR3: CGSSQQGGQPQHF
V: TRBV12-3/TRBV12-4
D: .

CDR3: CASSRLPQGGRETQYF
V: TRBV4-1
D: .

CDR3: CASSPTSANKQFF
V: TRBV12-3/TRBV12-4
D: TRBD2

CDR3: CASSPGGSTDTQYF
V: TRBV5-5
D: TRBD2

CDR3: CSVEGHRGRAEAFF
V: TRBV29-1
D: TRBD1

CDR3: CASNAGQSSYNEQFF
V: TRBV10-2
D: .

CDR3: CSAGPAGGIDTQYF
V: TRBV20-1
D: .

CDR3: CASSLSWDRESNEQYF
V: TRBV28
D: TRBD1

CDR3: CVSSLWLRDSRFRF
V: TRBV13
D: .

CDR3: CASSFDIGANVLTF
V: TRBV5-1
D: .

CDR3: CASGVTGTSWDSEQFF
V: TRBV4-2
D: TRBD2

CDR3: CAGSFGEGEGPQHF
V: TRBV12-3/TRBV12-4
D: .

CDR3: CASSQETGGGANTEAFF
V: TRBV5-1
D: TRBD1

CDR3: CASIFRVGELFF
V: TRBV7-8
D: .

CDR3: CASSYSGGSNSPLHF
V: TRBV6-6
D: .

CDR3: CAGISGLVGVRLEDGF
V: TRBV11-2
D: TRBD2

CDR3: CASKLAGSPNTEAFF
V: TRBV11-2
D: .

CDR3: CATDGAGIQETQYF
V: TRBV6-1
D: .

CDR3: CSVGGPADNEQFF
V: TRBV29-1
D: .

CDR3: CASSLQGSGANVLSF
V: TRBV19
D: .

CDR3: CASSPRAGGLPYNEQFF
V: TRBV11-2
D: TRBD2